This is a list of T cell receptor beta chains from one sample in a study of blood T cell repertoires in COVID-19. TCRdb keeps only in-frame clones here, not all; method: immunoSEQ multiplex PCR. Among 210,000 or so clones, more than 80% were seen once, and the ten largest hold roughly 2.5%. The sequenced sample consisted of peripheral blood. All receptors derive from a man younger than 45 with COVID-19, enrolled during active disease. Each CDR3 is given with its conserved first and last residue. The order of the fields is clone size, J gene, V gene, D gene, CDR3 protein, CDR3 DNA. D genes are given only for firm matches. Not all rows give a size; the values are once, few, many and, for expanded clones, a class.

clone size: NA
J gene: TRBJ1-1
V gene: TRBV18
D gene: NA
CDR3 protein: CASSPGGAEAFF
CDR3 DNA: TGTGCCAGCTCACCTGGGGGGGCTGAAGCTTTCTTT

clone size: NA
J gene: TRBJ2-1
V gene: TRBV7-9
D gene: TRBD2
CDR3 protein: CASSRETSRDEQFF
CDR3 DNA: TGTGCCAGCAGTCGCGAGACTAGCAGGGATGAGCAGTTCTTC

clone size: NA
J gene: TRBJ1-5
V gene: TRBV7-2
D gene: NA
CDR3 protein: CASSSGSSSNQPQHF
CDR3 DNA: TGTGCCAGCAGCTCGGGGAGCAGTAGCAATCAGCCCCAGCATTTT

clone size: NA
J gene: TRBJ1-2
V gene: TRBV9
D gene: NA
CDR3 protein: CASSVVGGEYGYTF
CDR3 DNA: TGTGCCAGCAGCGTAGTGGGAGGAGAATATGGCTACACCTTC

clone size: NA
J gene: TRBJ1-4
V gene: TRBV18
D gene: NA
CDR3 protein: CASSAGVREKLFF
CDR3 DNA: TGTGCCAGCTCAGCGGGGGTGCGAGAAAAACTGTTTTTT

clone size: NA
J gene: TRBJ1-1
V gene: TRBV30
D gene: NA
CDR3 protein: CAWSVQGEAFF
CDR3 DNA: TGTGCCTGGAGTGTACAGGGTGAAGCTTTCTTT

clone size: many
J gene: TRBJ1-6
V gene: TRBV5-1
D gene: TRBD1
CDR3 protein: CASTRDSNSPLHF
CDR3 DNA: TGCGCCAGCACCCGGGACAGCAATTCACCCCTCCACTTT

clone size: NA
J gene: TRBJ2-7
V gene: TRBV27
D gene: NA
CDR3 protein: CASSLIWQVYSLTYEQYF
CDR3 DNA: TGTGCCAGCAGTTTAATTTGGCAGGTTTACTCCTTAACCTACGAGCAGTACTTC

clone size: NA
J gene: TRBJ1-1
V gene: TRBV5-1
D gene: TRBD1
CDR3 protein: CASSFDRGVNTEAFF
CDR3 DNA: TGCGCCAGCAGCTTTGACAGGGGAGTGAACACTGAAGCTTTCTTT

clone size: few
J gene: TRBJ2-5
V gene: TRBV2
D gene: NA
CDR3 protein: CASSVDRQETQYF
CDR3 DNA: TGTGCCAGCAGTGTCGACAGACAAGAGACCCAGTACTTC

clone size: NA
J gene: TRBJ2-7
V gene: TRBV7-8
D gene: NA
CDR3 protein: CASSSDGNSYEQYF
CDR3 DNA: TGTGCCAGCAGCTCGGACGGGAACTCCTACGAGCAGTACTTC

clone size: NA
J gene: TRBJ1-5
V gene: TRBV19
D gene: TRBD1
CDR3 protein: CASSSFPGQGKGSNQPQHF
CDR3 DNA: TGTGCCAGTAGTTCCTTTCCGGGACAGGGTAAAGGGAGCAATCAGCCCCAGCATTTT

clone size: NA
J gene: TRBJ1-2
V gene: TRBV28
D gene: TRBD1
CDR3 protein: CASSPTGGNYGYTF
CDR3 DNA: TGTGCCAGCAGTCCTACAGGGGGTAACTATGGCTACACCTTC

clone size: few
J gene: TRBJ2-7
V gene: TRBV19
D gene: TRBD1
CDR3 protein: CATGQGAGDTQQYF
CDR3 DNA: TGTGCCACAGGACAGGGGGCGGGTGACACACAGCAGTACTTC

clone size: NA
J gene: TRBJ1-3
V gene: TRBV5-4
D gene: NA
CDR3 protein: CASSFGPWGLGNTIYF
CDR3 DNA: TGTGCCAGCAGCTTTGGCCCCTGGGGCCTTGGAAACACCATATATTTT

clone size: NA
J gene: TRBJ2-3
V gene: TRBV7-3
D gene: TRBD2
CDR3 protein: CASSFIAGMDTQYF
CDR3 DNA: TGTGCCAGCAGCTTTATAGCGGGAATGGATACGCAGTATTTT

clone size: NA
J gene: TRBJ2-1
V gene: TRBV5-1
D gene: TRBD2
CDR3 protein: CASKFSGTSVYNEQFF
CDR3 DNA: TGCGCCAGCAAGTTCTCCGGGACTAGCGTCTACAATGAGCAGTTCTTC

clone size: NA
J gene: TRBJ1-5
V gene: TRBV5-4
D gene: TRBD1
CDR3 protein: CASSFSTGGHLAPNQPQHF
CDR3 DNA: TGTGCCAGCAGCTTTTCGACAGGGGGCCACCTAGCTCCCAATCAGCCCCAGCATTTT

clone size: NA
J gene: TRBJ2-3
V gene: TRBV5-6
D gene: TRBD2
CDR3 protein: CASSLRLAGFTDTQYF
CDR3 DNA: TGTGCCAGCAGCTTGAGGCTAGCGGGGTTCACAGATACGCAGTATTTT

clone size: NA
J gene: TRBJ1-5
V gene: TRBV19
D gene: TRBD1
CDR3 protein: CASQGAHQPQHF
CDR3 DNA: TGTGCCAGTCAGGGGGCGCATCAGCCCCAGCATTTT

clone size: NA
J gene: TRBJ1-5
V gene: TRBV19
D gene: NA
CDR3 protein: CASSILRGAYSNQPQHF
CDR3 DNA: TGTGCCAGTAGTATCCTTCGCGGAGCTTATAGCAATCAGCCCCAGCATTTT

clone size: NA
J gene: TRBJ2-1
V gene: TRBV5-4
D gene: NA
CDR3 protein: CASINRGETYNEQFF
CDR3 DNA: TGTGCCAGCATCAATAGGGGCGAAACCTACAATGAGCAGTTCTTC

clone size: NA
J gene: TRBJ2-3
V gene: TRBV18
D gene: TRBD2
CDR3 protein: CASSPAGGSGTDTQYF
CDR3 DNA: TGTGCCAGCTCACCGGCTGGCGGGAGTGGGACAGATACGCAGTATTTT

clone size: NA
J gene: TRBJ2-2
V gene: TRBV27
D gene: NA
CDR3 protein: CASSSLGFTGTIEGSGELFF
CDR3 DNA: TGTGCCAGCAGTTCCTTAGGGTTTACAGGGACTATTGAAGGGTCCGGGGAGCTGTTTTTT

clone size: NA
J gene: TRBJ2-5
V gene: TRBV18
D gene: NA
CDR3 protein: CASLTGRVQETQYF
CDR3 DNA: TGTGCCAGCCTCACAGGGCGCGTTCAAGAGACCCAGTACTTC

clone size: NA
J gene: TRBJ1-4
V gene: TRBV5-6
D gene: NA
CDR3 protein: CASSFGGIGEKLFF
CDR3 DNA: TGTGCCAGCAGCTTCGGGGGGATTGGTGAAAAACTGTTTTTT

clone size: NA
J gene: TRBJ1-3
V gene: TRBV4-3
D gene: NA
CDR3 protein: CASSHPAREGSVGNTIYF
CDR3 DNA: TGCGCCAGCAGCCATCCAGCCAGGGAGGGGTCCGTTGGAAACACCATATATTTT

clone size: NA
J gene: TRBJ1-1
V gene: TRBV5-6
D gene: TRBD1
CDR3 protein: CASRLDRGYSEAFF
CDR3 DNA: TGTGCCAGCAGATTGGACAGGGGGTATTCTGAAGCTTTCTTT

clone size: NA
J gene: TRBJ2-1
V gene: TRBV5-8
D gene: TRBD2
CDR3 protein: CASSPGLAGRVEQFF
CDR3 DNA: TGTGCCAGCAGCCCGGGACTAGCGGGAAGGGTTGAGCAGTTCTTC

clone size: NA
J gene: TRBJ1-1
V gene: TRBV5-1
D gene: NA
CDR3 protein: CASSLAWTSPNTEAFF
CDR3 DNA: TGCGCCAGCAGCTTGGCCTGGACAAGCCCGAACACTGAAGCTTTCTTT

clone size: NA
J gene: TRBJ1-1
V gene: TRBV14
D gene: NA
CDR3 protein: CASSQDGSWNTEAFF
CDR3 DNA: TGTGCCAGCAGCCAAGATGGCTCCTGGAACACTGAAGCTTTCTTT

clone size: NA
J gene: TRBJ2-7
V gene: TRBV19
D gene: TRBD1
CDR3 protein: CASSAKGQVSYEQYF
CDR3 DNA: TGTGCCAGTAGTGCTAAGGGACAGGTATCCTACGAGCAGTACTTC

clone size: NA
J gene: TRBJ2-7
V gene: TRBV5-1
D gene: TRBD2
CDR3 protein: CASSPREGGNEQYF
CDR3 DNA: TGCGCCAGCAGCCCCCGGGAGGGGGGAAACGAGCAGTACTTC

clone size: NA
J gene: TRBJ1-1
V gene: TRBV9
D gene: NA
CDR3 protein: CASSAAQVNTEAFF
CDR3 DNA: TGTGCCAGCAGCGCGGCGCAGGTGAACACTGAAGCTTTCTTT

clone size: NA
J gene: TRBJ2-1
V gene: TRBV19
D gene: NA
CDR3 protein: CASSTLQGFSYNEQFF
CDR3 DNA: TGTGCCAGTTCCACTCTACAGGGATTCTCCTACAATGAGCAGTTCTTC

clone size: NA
J gene: TRBJ1-3
V gene: TRBV7-2
D gene: NA
CDR3 protein: CASSLVRGNTIYF
CDR3 DNA: TGTGCCAGCAGCTTAGTGAGGGGAAACACCATATATTTT

clone size: NA
J gene: TRBJ2-1
V gene: TRBV9
D gene: TRBD1
CDR3 protein: CASSAYVPGTAFYNEQFF
CDR3 DNA: TGTGCCAGCAGCGCCTACGTCCCCGGGACAGCCTTCTACAATGAGCAGTTCTTC

clone size: NA
J gene: TRBJ1-1
V gene: TRBV11-1
D gene: TRBD1
CDR3 protein: CASSLTGDRGVKPFF
CDR3 DNA: TGTGCCAGCAGCTTAACTGGTGACAGGGGGGTAAAGCCTTTCTTT

clone size: NA
J gene: TRBJ2-1
V gene: TRBV19
D gene: NA
CDR3 protein: CASIGGLGQHRYNEQFF
CDR3 DNA: TGTGCCAGTATAGGGGGGCTGGGACAGCATCGGTACAATGAGCAGTTCTTC

clone size: NA
J gene: TRBJ1-6
V gene: TRBV7-3
D gene: NA
CDR3 protein: CASSLQGFNSPLHF
CDR3 DNA: TGTGCCAGCAGCTTGCAGGGATTTAATTCACCCCTCCACTTT

clone size: NA
J gene: TRBJ2-7
V gene: TRBV3-1/TRBV3-2
D gene: NA
CDR3 protein: CASSQSGPGFSLYEQYF
CDR3 DNA: TGTGCCAGCAGCCAATCGGGTCCTGGGTTTTCCCTCTACGAGCAGTACTTC

clone size: NA
J gene: TRBJ1-2
V gene: TRBV6-5
D gene: NA
CDR3 protein: CASSYSSGLDYGYTF
CDR3 DNA: TGTGCCAGCAGTTACTCGAGCGGTTTGGACTATGGCTACACCTTC

clone size: NA
J gene: TRBJ2-7
V gene: TRBV11-2
D gene: TRBD1
CDR3 protein: CASSSGTGTIYEQYF
CDR3 DNA: TGTGCCAGCAGCTCCGGGACAGGGACCATCTACGAGCAGTACTTC

clone size: NA
J gene: TRBJ1-2
V gene: TRBV27
D gene: NA
CDR3 protein: CASSLGGWYRYGYTF
CDR3 DNA: TGTGCCAGCAGTCTAGGGGGTTGGTACAGGTATGGCTACACCTTC

clone size: NA
J gene: TRBJ2-7
V gene: TRBV24-1
D gene: NA
CDR3 protein: CATSAGYEQYF
CDR3 DNA: TGTGCCACCAGTGCCGGCTACGAGCAGTACTTC

clone size: NA
J gene: TRBJ2-1
V gene: TRBV25-1
D gene: TRBD1
CDR3 protein: CASSDPGQWDNEQFF
CDR3 DNA: TGTGCCAGCAGTGACCCGGGACAGTGGGACAATGAGCAGTTCTTC

clone size: NA
J gene: TRBJ2-1
V gene: TRBV5-6
D gene: TRBD1
CDR3 protein: CASHRTGVMKDEQFF
CDR3 DNA: TGTGCCAGCCACCGGACAGGGGTAATGAAGGATGAGCAGTTCTTC

clone size: NA
J gene: TRBJ1-2
V gene: TRBV12-3/TRBV12-4
D gene: TRBD1
CDR3 protein: CASSPQGADGYTF
CDR3 DNA: TGTGCCAGCAGTCCACAGGGGGCGGATGGCTACACCTTC